Following are 32 T cell receptor beta chains from one sample sequenced in a study of control samples from healthy donors and cancer patients. Method: immunoSEQ multiplex PCR; TCRdb's copy keeps in-frame clones and lacks some. The sample gives under 150,000 clones, approximately 88% of which show up once; just under 5% is in the top ten. Sequenced input: blood. These receptors all come from a man aged 25 to 40 in good health.

This clone has a single count. The CDR3 reads CASSEDRNGPLGYTF. The CDR3 DNA sequence: TGTGCCAGCAGTGAGGACAGGAACGGGCCGCTTGGCTACACCTTC. The V gene is TRBV6-2 or TRBV6-3, the J gene TRBJ1-2, with 7 bases aligning to TRBD1. This CDR3 spans 15 amino acids. The V gene's germline CDR1 is MNHEY and CDR2 SVGEGT. V trimming: 5 bases; J trimming: 7 bases; junction bases outside the gene matches: 13.

The chain employs TRBV11-3 and TRBJ1-5; TRBD1 matches at 7 bases. The CDR3 loop spans 15 amino acids. Germline V CDR1 and CDR2: SGHNT, YENEEA. The J segment lost 4 bases and the V segment lost 4 bases, leaving 7 bases of the junction unmatched. CDR3 amino acids: CASSSSGQQNQPQHF. The CDR3 DNA follows: TGTGCCAGCAGCTCCTCGGGACAGCAGAATCAGCCCCAGCATTTT.

V usage is TRBV5-1 and J usage is TRBJ2-7; D remains unclear. CDR1 SGHRS and CDR2 YFSETQ come from the germline V gene. The CDR3 loop spans 13 amino acids. V lost 0 bases to trimming and J lost 6 bases, with 10 bases between them. The CDR3 nucleotides read TGCGCCAGCAGCTTGGCCGGGTCGGTCGAGCAGTACTTC. Protein product: CASSLAGSVEQYF. Supplemented by reference TRBV5-1 and TRBJ2-7, the full variable domain reads KAGVTQTPRYLIKTRGQQVTLSCSPISGHRSVSWYQQTPGQGLQFLFEYFSETQRNKGNFPGRFSGRQFSNSRSEMNVSTLELGDSALYLCASSLAGSVEQYFGPGTRLTVT.

This clone was detected only once. This chain joins TRBV7-3 and TRBJ2-7; D unclear. Germline CDR1 SGHTA, CDR2 FQGTGA. V dropped 5 bases and J dropped 7 bases, with 21 bases sitting between them. The CDR3 loop spans 15 amino acids. The CDR3 protein is CASSLIGQTLSEQYF. In nucleotides, the CDR3 is TGTGCCAGCAGCCTAATCGGGCAGACTTTGTCGGAGCAGTACTTC.

This clone is labeled medium-sized. The chain joins TRBV24-1 to TRBJ2-1; 7 nucleotides agree with TRBD2. The trim removed 4 bases at V and 7 bases at J, leaving 9 bases unmatched. Germline V gene lookup returns CDR1 KGHDR and CDR2 SFDVKD. CDR3 length: 15 residues. The CDR3 is CATSELAGEVNEQFF. In DNA form, the CDR3 reads TGTGCCACCAGTGAGTTGGCGGGAGAAGTGAATGAGCAGTTCTTC.

Only one count was recorded for this clone. V is TRBV7-9 and J is TRBJ1-1; TRBD1 matches 7 bases. This CDR3 has 15 amino acids. V shed 5 bases and J 1 base; nucleotides not matched to a gene: 7. CDR1 is SEHNR and CDR2 is FQNEAQ in the germline V gene (reference sequence). The DNA for the CDR3 is TGTGCCAGCAGCCCGAGGGGACAGCCGAACACTGAAGCTTTCTTT. Translating gives CASSPRGQPNTEAFF.

The rearrangement links TRBV7-9 to TRBJ1-5; tentative D call: TRBD1 (6 bases). The V end was cut by 5 bases, the J end by 2 bases, with 13 bases between. CDR3 size: 15 residues. Germline lookup yields CDR1 SEHNR and CDR2 FQNEAQ (reference sequence). This CDR3 is CASSPQGNGNQPQHF. CDR3 DNA: TGTGCCAGCAGCCCTCAGGGGAACGGCAATCAGCCCCAGCATTTT.

The chain carries TRBV5-1 and TRBJ2-1; 10 nucleotides agree with TRBD2. Germline-derived CDR1 and CDR2 are SGHRS and YFSETQ. V gave up 7 bases and J gave up 6 bases; unmatched junction bases: 4. The CDR3 covers 13 residues. CDR3: CASGLAGVNEQFF. In DNA form, the CDR3 reads TGCGCCAGCGGGCTAGCGGGAGTCAATGAGCAGTTCTTC.

The chain joins TRBV27 to TRBJ1-1; 8 bases line up with TRBD1. This CDR3 spans 13 amino acids. V trimming: 8 bases; J trimming: 5 bases; junction bases outside the gene matches: 7. CDR1 is MNHEY, CDR2 SMNVEV, per germline (reference sequence). This chain's CDR3 is CASGRTGWTEAFF. The CDR3 coding sequence is TGTGCCAGCGGACGGACAGGGTGGACTGAAGCTTTCTTT.

The chain joins TRBV6-2 or TRBV6-3 to TRBJ2-3; D is unresolved. There are 15 residues in the CDR3. Trimming removed 2 bases from V and 7 bases from J, with 16 bases in between. CDR1 and CDR2 from the germline V gene are MNHEY and SVGEGT. In DNA form, the CDR3 reads TGTGCCAGCAGTTACCTAGGGCCCGGTTACAATACGCAGTATTTT. It codes for CASSYLGPGYNTQYF.

The V gene is TRBV24-1, the J gene TRBJ2-2; a weak D match, TRBD1 (5 bases). CDR1 is KGHDR and CDR2 is SFDVKD in the germline V gene. The CDR3 spans 16 residues. V lost 0 bases and J 4 bases, leaving 11 bases between the germline ends. CDR3 DNA: TGTGCCACCAGTGATTTGGGCAGGGCTGGCACCGGGGAGCTGTTTTTT. Encoded protein: CATSDLGRAGTGELFF.

The V call is TRBV7-9, the J call TRBJ1-6; 7 bases are a match to TRBD1. The CDR3 runs to 15 residues. The V gene's germline CDR1 is SEHNR and CDR2 FQNEAQ (reference sequence). V lost 3 bases to trimming and J lost 7 bases; unmatched junction nucleotides: 6. The CDR3 sequence: CASSLGSGGNSPLHF. DNA for the CDR3: TGTGCCAGCAGCTTGGGGTCAGGGGGAAATTCACCCCTCCACTTT.

This clone was picked up one time. V gene TRBV27 combines with J gene TRBJ2-3; D might be TRBD1 (5 bases). Germline CDR1 and CDR2: MNHEY and SMNVEV (reference sequence). Between the trimmed V and J ends, which lost 4 bases and 5 bases, there was a span of 16 bases. The CDR3 spans 15 residues. CDR3 in amino acids: CASSSQVDVGDTQYF. In DNA, the CDR3 is TGTGCCAGCAGTTCACAGGTGGACGTAGGAGATACGCAGTATTTT.

The chain has TRBV2 and TRBJ2-2; perhaps TRBD2 as D (6 bases). The CDR3 is 11 amino acids. Germline V gene data show CDR1 as SNHLY and CDR2 as FYNNEI. V lost 9 bases and J lost 6, with 8 bases in between. DNA for the CDR3: TGTGCCAGGGGGACTTCCGGGGAGCTGTTTTTT. It yields the protein CARGTSGELFF.

This chain links TRBV3-1 (or the pseudogene TRBV3-2) with TRBJ2-7; D may be TRBD2 (6 bases). Looked up from germline, CDR1 is LGHDT and CDR2 is YNNKEL (reference sequence). The CDR3 is made up of 13 amino acids. Trimming stripped 1 base from V and 3 bases from J, with 7 bases between. CDR3 nucleotide sequence: TGTGCCAGCAGCCAAGGGGACTTCTACGAGCAGTACTTC. This sequence encodes CASSQGDFYEQYF.

J is TRBJ2-7 and V is TRBV7-9; 9 nucleotides match TRBD2. This CDR3 region has 16 residues. Germline V lookup: CDR1 SEHNR, CDR2 FQNEAQ (reference sequence). After removal of 5 bases from V and 2 bases from J, the junction contained 10 bases not matched to a gene. The CDR3 here is CASSPGPSGITYEQYF. CDR3 DNA: TGTGCCAGCAGCCCGGGGCCTAGCGGGATCACCTACGAGCAGTACTTC. The full variable domain, with the rest looked up from reference TRBV7-9 and TRBJ2-7, is DTGVSQNPRHKITKRGQNVTFRCDPISEHNRLYWYRQTLGQGPEFLTYFQNEAQLEKSRLLSDRFSAERPKGSFSTLEIQRTEQGDSAMYLCASSPGPSGITYEQYFGPGTRLTVT.

The V call is TRBV6-5, the J call TRBJ2-7; 9 nucleotides agree with TRBD2. The length of the CDR3 is 13 residues. Germline loops: CDR1 MNHEY, CDR2 SVGAGI. The trim removed 6 bases at V and 5 bases at J, leaving 5 bases unmatched. The CDR3 reads CASSLGTSNEQYF. In DNA form, the CDR3 reads TGTGCCAGCAGCCTCGGGACTAGCAACGAGCAGTACTTC.

This chain joins TRBV6-1 and TRBJ1-1, with D uncertain. The CDR3 is 15 residues long. V shed 1 base and J shed 4 bases, with 13 bases lying between them. Germline V gene sequence: CDR1 MNHNS, CDR2 SASEGT. DNA of the CDR3: TGTGCCAGCAGTGAAGGGGTGGGCGGTGGCACTGAAGCTTTCTTT. Translation: CASSEGVGGGTEAFF.

This clone was seen only a few times. The chain recombines TRBV5-6 with TRBJ2-2, with D possibly TRBD2 on 6 matching bases. CDR1 SGHDT and CDR2 YYEEEE come from the germline V gene. V was trimmed by 2 bases and J by 4 bases, leaving 9 bases between them. The CDR3 spans 14 residues. For the CDR3, the DNA is TGTGCCAGCAGCTTTAGGCGGGGCACCGGGGAGCTGTTTTTT. Translated: CASSFRRGTGELFF.

The V gene is TRBV16, the J gene TRBJ1-1; 7 bases fit TRBD1. V trimming: 3 bases; J trimming: 5 bases; junction bases outside the gene matches: 6. CDR1 is KGHSY and CDR2 is FQNENV in the germline V gene. The CDR3 is 14 amino acids. The CDR3 sequence: CASSQGQSWTEAFF. CDR3 DNA: TGTGCCAGCAGCCAGGGACAGTCCTGGACTGAAGCTTTCTTT.

The genes are TRBV6-1 and TRBJ1-1, with D uncertain. Trimming left V 3 bases short and J 1 base short, with 9 bases between. CDR1 is MNHNS, CDR2 SASEGT, per germline. The CDR3 consists of 14 residues. The CDR3 bases are TGTGCCAGCAGTGAGGCCCTCCGGAACACTGAAGCTTTCTTT. This sequence encodes CASSEALRNTEAFF.

This clone was detected once. The chain recombines TRBV7-9 with TRBJ2-7; 8 positions agree with TRBD2. The CDR3 extends over 14 amino acids. J gave up 2 bases and V 8 bases, and 8 bases lay outside the gene matches. Per germline, CDR1 SEHNR and CDR2 FQNEAQ (reference sequence). The CDR3 is CASSLAGAPYEQYF. The CDR3, as DNA: TGTGCCAGCTCCCTAGCGGGCGCACCCTACGAGCAGTACTTC.

V and J are TRBV27 and TRBJ1-2; D unclear. The CDR3 runs to 14 residues. CDR1 and CDR2 (germline): MNHEY, SMNVEV (reference sequence). Between the trimmed V and J ends, which lost 2 bases and 2 bases, there was a span of 9 bases. The CDR3: CASSLLYSNYGYTF. CDR3 in DNA: TGTGCCAGCAGTTTACTGTACAGCAACTATGGCTACACCTTC.

This rearrangement joins TRBV3-1 (or the pseudogene TRBV3-2) to TRBJ2-7; D unresolved. CDR3 size: 12 residues. Trimming took 2 bases from V and 4 from J, leaving 6 bases between them. CDR1 is LGHDT, CDR2 YNNKEL, per germline (reference sequence). The CDR3: CASSQNRYEQYF. The CDR3 DNA follows: TGTGCCAGCAGCCAAAACCGGTACGAGCAGTACTTC.

The chain carries TRBV4-3 and TRBJ1-2; tentatively, D is TRBD1 (6 bases). Germline loops: CDR1 LGHNA, CDR2 YSLEER. The CDR3 loop spans 14 amino acids. Trimming stripped 0 bases from V and 4 bases from J, with 9 bases between. Here the CDR3 DNA reads TGCGCCAGCAGCCAAGAGGTCAGGGGCTATGGCTACACCTTC. This encodes CASSQEVRGYGYTF.

V and J are TRBV11-2 and TRBJ2-7; D is possibly TRBD1 (6 bases). The CDR3 length is 14 residues. V shed 5 bases and J shed 5 bases, with 16 bases lying between them. In germline, CDR1 is SGHAT, CDR2 FQNNGV. The CDR3: CASSLYTGMNEQYF. DNA of the CDR3: TGTGCCAGCAGCCTTTACACAGGGATGAACGAGCAGTACTTC.

A few counts support this clone. V is TRBV11-2 and J is TRBJ1-4; a possible D gene is TRBD1 (5 bases). The CDR3 sequence is 13 residues long. Germline-derived CDR1 and CDR2 are SGHAT and FQNNGV. V shed 5 bases and J shed 8 bases, with 12 bases lying between them. In nucleotides, the CDR3 is TGTGCCAGCAGCAGGGGACTGGGGGAAAAACTGTTTTTT. Amino acids: CASSRGLGEKLFF. The full variable domain, completed using reference TRBV11-2 and TRBJ1-4, is EAGVAQSPRYKIIEKRQSVAFWCNPISGHATLYWYQQILGQGPKLLIQFQNNGVVDDSQLPKDRFSAERLKGVDSTLKIQPAKLEDSAVYLCASSRGLGEKLFFGSGTQLSVL.

The sample holds one count of this clone. V gene TRBV19 combines with J gene TRBJ1-2; possible D gene TRBD1, 5 bases. In germline, CDR1 is LNHDA, CDR2 SQIVND (reference sequence). The CDR3 extends over 14 amino acids. V was clipped by 3 bases and J by 4 bases, with 12 bases between them. CDR3 nucleotides: TGTGCCAGTAGTATTAATAGGGGACTCTATGGCTACACCTTC. This codes for CASSINRGLYGYTF.

The CDR3 here is CASSLGRGAEAFF. CDR3 sequence (DNA): TGTGCCAGCAGCTTGGGGAGAGGGGCTGAAGCTTTCTTT. The chain employs TRBV11-3 and TRBJ1-1, with D tentatively TRBD1 (5 bases). Germline assignment: CDR1 SGHNT and CDR2 YENEEA. The CDR3 contains 13 residues. The ends were cut back, 3 bases at V and 6 bases at J, with 11 bases in the middle.

A single count supports this clone. A read error may produce the germline difference seen at one junction end. The rearrangement uses TRBV9 and TRBJ2-1; D unclear. Germline CDR1 reads SGDLS; CDR2 reads YYNGEE. This CDR3 is 12 amino acids long. CDR3: CASGSSDNEQFF. The CDR3 DNA follows: TGTGCCAGCGGTTCCTCCGACAATGAGCAGTTCTTC. Full variable domain (remainder filled in from reference TRBV9 and TRBJ2-1): DSGVTQTPKHLITATGQRVTLRCSPRSGDLSVYWYQQSLDQGLQFLIQYYNGEERAKGNILERFSAQQFPDLHSELNLSSLELGDSALYFCASGSSDNEQFFGPGTRLTVL.

The chain's CDR3 is CASSPRVYGYTF. The CDR3 DNA is TGTGCCAGCAGCCCCCGAGTATATGGCTACACCTTC. The chain joins TRBV7-8 to TRBJ1-2, with D unresolved. CDR1 is SGHVS, CDR2 FQNEAQ, per germline. The CDR3 extends over 12 amino acids. Trimming pared 5 bases from V and 5 bases from J, leaving 9 bases between.

The CDR3 reads CASSTRTQSNEQFF. DNA of the CDR3: TGTGCCAGCAGTACGAGGACTCAAAGCAATGAGCAGTTCTTC. The V and J genes are TRBV6-2 or TRBV6-3 and TRBJ2-1; D might be TRBD2 (5 bases). From germline, CDR1 is MNHEY and CDR2 SVGEGT. Trimming took 5 bases from V and 6 from J, leaving 14 bases between them. The CDR3 loop spans 14 amino acids.